Listed here is a single T cell receptor (beta chain). Antigen specificity is unknown. The sample is drawn from a study of graft-versus-host responses after intestinal transplantation. Background on the study: Isolated intestinal, liver-intestinal, or multivisceral transplants had been given to the recipients. The recipients all started with anti-thymocyte globulin induction and then took tacrolimus and steroids for about 3 years. Study results and limitations: Early post-transplant falls in HvG clones accompanied the peak levels of circulating GvH clones. Researchers found GvH clones in recipient marrow, and some showed up first in ileum or blood.

Generated by immunoSEQ multiplex PCR, the TCRdb table keeps only in-frame clones and is missing some. The sample records tens of thousands of clones, 75% to 95% being singletons. Germline loops: CDR1 SQVTM, CDR2 ANQGSEA. The CDR3 length is 13 residues. V lost 4 bases, J lost 2 bases, and 12 bases lay in between. V gene TRBV29-1 combines with J gene TRBJ2-7; D might be TRBD1 (5 bases). This clonotype originated in a human donor who received an intestinal transplant. Material: unstimulated CD8+ T cells sorted from spleen or lymph node cells, obtained before intestinal transplant. The CDR3 here is CSVVAGSTYEQYF. CDR3 coding DNA: TGCAGCGTTGTTGCAGGGTCGACCTACGAGCAGTACTTC.